The T cell receptor beta chain described here comes from a study of control samples from healthy donors and cancer patients. The trim removed 3 bases at V and 4 bases at J, leaving 4 bases unmatched. The germline gives CDR1 SGHRS, CDR2 YFSETQ. The CDR3 is 15 amino acids. Method: immunoSEQ multiplex PCR; TCRdb's copy keeps in-frame clones and lacks some. This repertoire shows some 45,000 clones, approximately 89% found once; its top ten account for roughly 22%. V usage is TRBV5-1 and J usage is TRBJ2-2, with 9 bases identical to TRBD1. Sample: PBMCs. The receptor comes from a woman in her 40s with head and neck cancer. The CDR3 DNA reads as TGCGCCAGCAGCTCACAGGGGGCGGGCACCGGGGAGCTGTTTTTT. Encoded protein: CASSSQGAGTGELFF. Full variable domain (rest looked up from reference TRBV5-1 and TRBJ2-2): KAGVTQTPRYLIKTRGQQVTLSCSPISGHRSVSWYQQTPGQGLQFLFEYFSETQRNKGNFPGRFSGRQFSNSRSEMNVSTLELGDSALYLCASSSQGAGTGELFFGEGSRLTVL.